Below, one T cell receptor (beta chain) is given with its context. Its antigen remains unknown. The data originate from a study of T cells in Graves' hyperthyroidism and ophthalmopathy. Study conclusions and caveats: A median 6.5 months before onset, the model predicted ophthalmopathy. Expanded thyroid clonotypes (above 0.001) were mostly also found in blood.

RNA transcripts served as the template for amplifying TCR beta CDR3 regions. First-round RT-PCR of the TCR CDR3 relied on the HTBI primer set. TCRdb reanalysed the multiplex PCR reads using MiXCR and keeps one entry per CDR3 protein. The sample lists 450,000 to 700,000 distinct CDR3 sequences, around 42% seen once, with around 20% in the top ten. Those patients with uncontrolled infection, other autoimmune disease, pregnancy or lactation were excluded. The study based diagnoses on clinical symptoms, serum thyroxine and TRAb, thyroid ultrasound and orbital computed tomography. The CDR3 sequence is 17 residues long. CDR1 and CDR2 (germline): DFQATT, SNEGSKA (reference sequence). V shed 0 bases and J shed 1 base, with 16 bases lying between them.

Specimen: peripheral blood or thyroid tissue (not recorded which). The rearrangement joins TRBV20-1 to TRBJ1-5; possibly TRBD1 for D (6 bases). This sequence was found in an adult woman with Graves' disease, either hyperthyroidism or ophthalmopathy (not recorded which). The CDR3, as DNA: TGCAGTGCTAGAGATCCACAACGGACAGTGAGCAATCAGCCCCAGCATTTT. Protein product: CSARDPQRTVSNQPQHF.